The 2 T cell receptor beta chains below come from one sample, sequenced in a study of blood T cell repertoires in COVID-19. Sequencing was performed with immunoSEQ multiplex PCR; in TCRdb, only in-frame clones are kept and a portion is missing. The repertoire holds 150,000 to 200,000 clones, with roughly 77% as singletons. Sequencing input: peripheral blood. The origin of the receptors is a human donor in a cohort sampled during active COVID-19.

The J gene is TRBJ1-3, the V gene TRBV6-5, with a tentative D call TRBD1 (6 bases). The CDR3 has 14 amino acids. In germline, CDR1 is MNHEY, CDR2 SVGAGI. The ends were cut back, 7 bases at V and 4 bases at J, with 14 bases in the middle. The CDR3 DNA sequence: TGTGCCAGCACGGACAGTGCCCTGGGAAACACCATATATTTT. It is translated as CASTDSALGNTIYF.

This chain connects TRBV10-1 to TRBJ1-2, with TRBD1 matching 7 bases. The CDR3 loop spans 15 amino acids. With V trimmed by 0 bases and J by 4 bases, 5 bases remained unmatched. CDR1 and CDR2 from the germline V gene are WNHNN and SYGVQD (reference sequence). In DNA form, the CDR3 reads TGCGCCAGCAGTGAGTCTTTACGGGACAGCTATGGCTACACCTTC. Its translation: CASSESLRDSYGYTF.